This TCR beta chain was obtained from a study of blood T cells in healthy people across ages (dated by TCRdb to the mid-2010s). Turning to the overall study: In model experiments, template switching captured roughly one uniquely barcoded TCR beta cDNA molecule for every two T cells. Donors were grouped into four age groups: young (average approximately 15 years), middle-aged (about 40), aged (around 60) and long-lived (approximately 78). Using deep sequencing normalized with unique cDNA molecular identifiers, the study measured how TCR beta repertoire diversity changes with age. For two donors (one aged 18 to 30 and one aged 80 or older), the study analyzed two additional independent replicas of 1 million unique cDNA reads from the same blood draw. The study at large found these results: Estimates of total diversity based on one million sequenced T cells were considered lower bounds and underestimates. Observed TCR beta diversity correlated strongly with the percentage of naive T cells measured by flow cytometry. The long-lived group showed more naive CD4+ T cells, fewer expanded clones and increased TCR diversity than the aged group, suggesting age selection. Conclusive comparison of naive and antigen-experienced compartments was prevented by the profiling of bulk unsorted PBMCs. Observed TCR beta diversity per million T cells fell roughly linearly with age, and a significant reduction was already apparent by age about 38. Because donor CMV infection status was unknown, age-related changes in expanded clonotypes were potentially confounded.

To note about this clonotype: Its cognate antigen has yet to be identified. Nothing much larger sits one base from this clone, and base qualities are not available.

Based on the germline V gene, the CDR1 and CDR2 sequences are LGHNA and YNFKEQ. Trimming removed 3 bases from V and 5 bases from J, leaving 11 bases between the germline ends. The CDR3 goes from the cysteine to the phenylalanine over 14 residues. Kept here is only the CDR3 DNA, which spans 42 bases and is read in frame from base 1. The method behind the library was 5' RACE. Reads for this sample came from an Illumina HiSeq 2500. A second PCR of roughly 7 to 11 cycles was performed with a sample-barcoded 5' primer and a J-beta primer mix. Each TCR beta cDNA molecule received a unique molecular identifier from a template-switch 5' adaptor carrying 12 random nucleotides. Each sample yielded at least 2.5 million CDR3-containing paired-end reads. All of the RNA was converted into first-strand cDNA using the Mint cDNA synthesis kit, with a TRBC-specific oligonucleotide serving as the primer. All cDNA was treated with uracil-DNA glycosylase and then went through a first 18-cycle PCR with the universal primers M1SS and BC2_uni_R. The authors processed their data as follows. For normalization, 1 million high-quality reads, each with a distinct molecular identifier, were randomly selected from each sample. Reads sharing molecular identifiers were discarded rather than binned into consensus sequences. MiTCR, set to a Q25 quality threshold and the strictest error-elimination algorithm, was used for CDR3 identification, clonotype clustering and error correction. A nonparametric unseen species model using Euler transformation provided a lower-bound estimate of total TCR beta diversity. TCRdb itself trimmed the public reads at Q25 with fastp, ran MiXCR and retained productive beta chains. Identical CDR3 protein sequences are pooled into one entry, listed with their most common genes and DNA. TCRdb, not the original authors, processed these V and J calls. For this sample the table gives under 1,100,000 distinct CDR3 sequences, of which around 27% were detected only once. The top ten clonotypes cover 0.75% of the sample.

Donors were 40 or so systemically healthy Caucasian individuals from Russia aged roughly 6 to 90 years. Roughly 9 milliliters of peripheral blood were drawn from each donor into EDTA-treated Vacutainer tubes. Ficoll-Paque density-gradient centrifugation was used to isolate PBMCs, with at least 6.5 million per sample. Total RNA, at least 6 micrograms per sample, was extracted from PBMCs with Trizol reagent. For every donor, an aliquot of PBMCs went through flow cytometry to measure the percentages of naive CD45RAhigh/CD27high T cells. This same sample was also part of a study on T cells of mothers and their children. In that second paper, the authors write: Donors were nine systemically healthy Caucasian individuals: three mothers and their six children. cDNA synthesis consumed the entire amount of extracted RNA, loaded at 1.5 ug RNA in each 15 ul reaction. In the second PCR, the M1S primer added sample barcodes and 2-4 random nucleotides. Over 8 million TCR beta CDR3 reads were obtained for each mother, and some 3 million reads were obtained for each child. Thymic selection shapes the output of TCR recombination in a similar way in related and unrelated pairs, and inherited differences have a minor effect. Related mother-child pairs always showed normalized repertoire overlap that was slightly higher than in unrelated mother-child pairs, though the difference was never significant. With a sensitivity of roughly 93 clones per million clonotypes, no persistent microchimeric T cell clones were detected. In the study, deep NGS was used to compare the TCR beta repertoires of mothers and children, and features distinguishing related mother-child pairs from unrelated individuals were sought. On average, the children were approximately 11 +/- 4 years old, while the mothers were 40 +/- 4 years old. Libraries were sequenced on Illumina HiSeq 2000 with 100+100 nt paired-end reads after adapter ligation with NEBNext reagents. Mother and child libraries were prepared a month apart and sequenced in separate runs to prevent cross-contamination. For each donor, somewhere between about 450,000 and 2,000,000 distinct TCR beta clonotypes were identified. Naive TCR beta clonotypes were estimated from low-frequency clonotypes matched to each donor's FACS-determined naive share, without sorting.

Sequenced input: blood. The V and J genes are TRBV4-2 and TRBJ2-1, with an unclear D gene assignment. The clonotype was recovered from a girl between 2 and 10 years old in good health. The CDR3 sequence is CASSHPTDNNEQFF. DNA sequence: TGTGCCAGCAGCCACCCCACCGATAACAATGAGCAGTTCTTC.